This T cell receptor beta chain is drawn from a study of shared clonotypes between healthy human individuals. Notes on this clone: What it recognizes is unknown.

Measured with immunoSEQ multiplex PCR; TCRdb has only the in-frame clones, and not every one. The sample has some 1.5 million clones; 95% to 99% are singletons. Looked up from germline, CDR1 is LNHDA and CDR2 is SQIVND (reference sequence). This CDR3 spans 15 amino acids. V trimming: 8 bases; J trimming: 0 bases; junction bases outside the gene matches: 4. Study conclusions and caveats: Since donors were few, the genetic and exposure-history diversity represented was limited. Across subsets, estimated richness was generally greater for naive than for memory populations.

The receptor was derived from a man aged 25 to 45 in good health. Sequenced input: naive CD4+ T cells sorted from blood. The subset is: CD45RA+ positively selected. The chain carries TRBV19 and TRBJ2-3, with 11 bases matching TRBD2. The CDR3 region has the DNA TGTGCCAGTCTTGGGACTAGCGGCAGCACAGATACGCAGTATTTT. Its translation: CASLGTSGSTDTQYF.